The 10 T cell receptor beta chains in this list originate from one sample, sequenced in a study of blood T cell repertoires in COVID-19. Some clones are missing from TCRdb's copy, which holds only in-frame ones; the method was immunoSEQ multiplex PCR. Seen here are around 340,000 clones, 86% observed once, and the top ten hold about 7.1%. Sequenced input: peripheral blood. These receptors were collected from a woman aged 55-69 years with COVID-19, enrolled during active disease.

J is TRBJ1-2 and V is TRBV5-1; 7 bases map to TRBD1. Trimming cost V 0 bases and J 3 bases; bases outside gene matches: 8. The CDR3 consists of 16 residues. Germline V gives CDR1 SGHRS, CDR2 YFSETQ. Written as DNA, the CDR3 is TGCGCCAGCAGCTTGGCAAACAGGGGCGCTCACTATGGCTACACCTTC. Its translation: CASSLANRGAHYGYTF.

This chain connects TRBV5-6 to TRBJ1-2; TRBD1 matches 7 bases. The V segment lost 6 bases and the J segment 3 bases; nucleotides outside the gene matches: 5. The CDR3 covers 13 residues. Germline CDR1 reads SGHDT; CDR2 reads YYEEEE. The CDR3 DNA sequence: TGTGCCAGCAAGGAGACAGGGTACTATGGCTACACCTTC. Amino acid sequence: CASKETGYYGYTF. The variable domain in full, with the rest retrieved from reference TRBV5-6 and TRBJ1-2, is DAGVTQSPTHLIKTRGQQVTLRCSPKSGHDTVSWYQQALGQGPQFIFQYYEEEERQRGNFPDRFSGHQFPNYSSELNVNALLLGDSALYLCASKETGYYGYTFGSGTRLTVV.

The genes are TRBV5-6 and TRBJ1-1; perhaps TRBD1 as D (5 bases). The germline V gene has CDR1 SGHDT and CDR2 YYEEEE. Trimming took off 0 bases at V and 3 bases at J, with 18 bases between the two ends. The CDR3 is 17 residues long. This CDR3 reads CASSLAGVWGRDTEAFF. The CDR3 coding sequence is TGTGCCAGCAGCTTGGCGGGAGTATGGGGGAGGGACACTGAAGCTTTCTTT.

This chain joins TRBV7-7 and TRBJ1-2; D uncertain. Germline-derived CDR1 and CDR2 are SSHAT and FNYEAQ (reference sequence). The CDR3 sequence is 16 residues long. V gave up 1 base and J gave up 3 bases, with 15 bases separating them. The CDR3 DNA follows: TGTGCCAGCAGCTTAGGAGGCAAGGCCTCTGACTATGGCTACACCTTC. It translates to CASSLGGKASDYGYTF.

The chain uses TRBV7-9 and TRBJ2-7, with a possible D match to TRBD2 (6 bases). CDR3 size: 15 residues. Trimming removed 3 bases from V and 0 bases from J, with 12 bases in between. Germline V gene data show CDR1 as SEHNR and CDR2 as FQNEAQ (reference sequence). This CDR3 reads CASSFGGGSSYEQYF. The DNA for the CDR3 is TGTGCCAGCAGCTTTGGAGGAGGGAGCTCCTACGAGCAGTACTTC.

The chain uses TRBV5-4 and TRBJ2-7; D perhaps matches TRBD1 (6 bases). Germline CDR1 and CDR2: SGHNT and YYREEE (reference sequence). The CDR3 length is 15 residues. The V gene lost 4 bases and the J gene lost 3 bases, with 17 bases spanning the gap. CDR3 sequence: CASSPGQSRVYEQYF. Written as DNA, the CDR3 is TGTGCCAGCAGCCCAGGACAGTCTCGGGTCTACGAGCAGTACTTC.

The genes are TRBV27 and TRBJ2-1; TRBD1 matches 8 bases. There are 13 residues in the CDR3. CDR1 MNHEY and CDR2 SMNVEV come from the germline V gene (reference sequence). The J segment lost 7 bases and the V segment lost 4 bases, leaving 3 bases of the junction unmatched. The CDR3, as DNA: TGTGCCAGCAGTTGGACAGGGTGGAATGAGCAGTTCTTC. It translates to CASSWTGWNEQFF.

Comments on this clone: The same CDR3 also results from other DNA sequences found in this sample. The V call is TRBV10-3, the J call TRBJ2-5; D is unresolved. V was trimmed by 3 bases and J by 3 bases, leaving 5 bases between them. This CDR3 is 12 amino acids long. Germline CDR1 is ENHRY and CDR2 is SYGVKD. CDR3 residues: CAISDREETQYF. CDR3 in DNA: TGTGCCATCAGTGATAGAGAAGAGACCCAGTACTTC.

This clone showed up many times. V gene TRBV2 combines with J gene TRBJ2-7; 7 bases fit TRBD1. In germline, CDR1 is SNHLY, CDR2 FYNNEI. J gave up 4 bases and V 6 bases, and 12 bases lay outside the gene matches. CDR3 length equals 15 residues. DNA for the CDR3: TGTGCCAGCAGAAGACCGACAGGGATTAGGTACGAGCAGTACTTC. This gives the protein CASRRPTGIRYEQYF.

This sequence joins TRBV13 and TRBJ2-7; 7 positions match TRBD1. The germline V gene has CDR1 PRHDT and CDR2 FYEKMQ (reference sequence). With 3 bases clipped from V and 4 bases from J, the junction kept 30 bases outside the gene matches. The CDR3 contains 22 residues. CDR3 sequence (DNA): TGTGCCAGCAGCTTCAGGGCTGGTCGGGCTGGTGGAGTGGCTAACAGGGGTTACGAGCAGTACTTC. This codes for CASSFRAGRAGGVANRGYEQYF.